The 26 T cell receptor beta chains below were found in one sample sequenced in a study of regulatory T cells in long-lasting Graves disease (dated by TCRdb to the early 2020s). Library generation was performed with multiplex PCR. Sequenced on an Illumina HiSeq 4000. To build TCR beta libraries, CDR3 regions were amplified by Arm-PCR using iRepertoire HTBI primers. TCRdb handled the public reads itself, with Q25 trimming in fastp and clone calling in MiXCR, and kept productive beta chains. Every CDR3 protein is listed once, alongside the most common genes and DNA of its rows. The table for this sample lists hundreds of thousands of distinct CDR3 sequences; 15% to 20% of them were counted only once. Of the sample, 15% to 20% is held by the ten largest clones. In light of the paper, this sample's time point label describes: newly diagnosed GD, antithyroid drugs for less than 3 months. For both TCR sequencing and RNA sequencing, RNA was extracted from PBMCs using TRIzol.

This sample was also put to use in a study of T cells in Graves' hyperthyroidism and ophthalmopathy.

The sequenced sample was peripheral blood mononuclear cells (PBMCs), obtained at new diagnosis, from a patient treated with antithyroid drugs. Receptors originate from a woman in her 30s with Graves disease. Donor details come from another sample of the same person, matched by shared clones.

For the CDR3, the DNA is TGCGCCAGTAGACTGGGACAGGGGAACACTGAAGCTTTCTTT. It yields the protein CASRLGQGNTEAFF. The J gene is TRBJ1-1, the V gene TRBV5-1; 9 bases are a match to TRBD1. The CDR3 has 14 residues. Trimming cost V 8 bases and J 1 base; bases outside gene matches: 6. The germline CDR1 and CDR2 sequences are SGHRS and YFSETQ.

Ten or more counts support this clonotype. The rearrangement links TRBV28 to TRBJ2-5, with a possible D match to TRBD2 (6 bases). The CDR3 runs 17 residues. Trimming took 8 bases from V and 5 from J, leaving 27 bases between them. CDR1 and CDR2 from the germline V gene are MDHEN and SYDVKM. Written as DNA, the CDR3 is TGTGCCAGCTCCCCCCTGTTCCGGGGGACTTATCTGGAGACCCAGTACTTC. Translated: CASSPLFRGTYLETQYF.

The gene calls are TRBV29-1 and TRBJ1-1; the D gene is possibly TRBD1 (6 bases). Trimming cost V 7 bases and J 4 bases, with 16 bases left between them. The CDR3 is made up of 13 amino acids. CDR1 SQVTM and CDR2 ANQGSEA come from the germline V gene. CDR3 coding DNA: TGCAGCGCTGAGGACAGAAGGGGCACTGAAGCTTTCTTT. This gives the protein CSAEDRRGTEAFF.

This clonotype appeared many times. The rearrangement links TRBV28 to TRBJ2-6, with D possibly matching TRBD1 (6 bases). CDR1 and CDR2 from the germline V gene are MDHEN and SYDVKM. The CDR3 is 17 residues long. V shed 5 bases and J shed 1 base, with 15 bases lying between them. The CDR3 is CASSAPGHLSGANVLTF. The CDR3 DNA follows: TGTGCCAGCAGTGCCCCGGGACACCTGTCTGGGGCCAACGTCCTGACTTTC.

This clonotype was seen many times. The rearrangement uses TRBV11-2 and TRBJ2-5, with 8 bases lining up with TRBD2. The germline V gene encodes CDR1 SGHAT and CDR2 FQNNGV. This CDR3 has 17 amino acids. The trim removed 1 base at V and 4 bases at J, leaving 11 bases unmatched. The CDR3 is CASSLVGPGGLGETQYF. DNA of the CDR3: TGTGCCAGCAGCTTAGTGGGCCCGGGGGGGCTTGGAGAGACCCAGTACTTC.

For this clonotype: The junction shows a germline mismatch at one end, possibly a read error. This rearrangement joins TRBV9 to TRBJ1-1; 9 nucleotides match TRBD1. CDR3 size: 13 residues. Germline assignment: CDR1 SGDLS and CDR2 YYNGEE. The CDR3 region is CAGSAGQTGGAFF. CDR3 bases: TGTGCCGGCAGCGCAGGCCAGACAGGGGGAGCTTTCTTT.

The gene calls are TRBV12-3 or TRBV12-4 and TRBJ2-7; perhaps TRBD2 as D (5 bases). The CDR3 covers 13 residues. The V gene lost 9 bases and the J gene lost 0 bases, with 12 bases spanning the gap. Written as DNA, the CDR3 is TGTGCCAGTAGCTACGGGGTCTCCTACGAGCAGTACTTC. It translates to CASSYGVSYEQYF.

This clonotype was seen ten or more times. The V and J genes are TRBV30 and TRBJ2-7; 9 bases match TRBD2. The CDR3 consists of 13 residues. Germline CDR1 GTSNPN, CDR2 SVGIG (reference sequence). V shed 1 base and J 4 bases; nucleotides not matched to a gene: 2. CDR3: CAWSGSGSYEQYF. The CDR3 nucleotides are TGTGCCTGGAGTGGTAGCGGGAGTTACGAGCAGTACTTC.

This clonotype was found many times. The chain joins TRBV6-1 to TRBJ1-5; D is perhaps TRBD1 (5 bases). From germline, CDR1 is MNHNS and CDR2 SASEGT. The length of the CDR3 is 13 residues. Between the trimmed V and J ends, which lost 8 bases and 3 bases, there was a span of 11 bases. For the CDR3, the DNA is TGTGCCAGCTCCAGACAGACCAATCAGCCCCAGCATTTT. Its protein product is CASSRQTNQPQHF.

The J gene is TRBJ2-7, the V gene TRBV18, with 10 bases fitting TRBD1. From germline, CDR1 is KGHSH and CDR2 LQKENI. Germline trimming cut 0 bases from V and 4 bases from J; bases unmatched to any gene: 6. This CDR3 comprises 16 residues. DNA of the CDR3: TGTGCCAGCTCACCACCGTGGCGGGACAGGGGTTACGAGCAGTACTTC. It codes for CASSPPWRDRGYEQYF.

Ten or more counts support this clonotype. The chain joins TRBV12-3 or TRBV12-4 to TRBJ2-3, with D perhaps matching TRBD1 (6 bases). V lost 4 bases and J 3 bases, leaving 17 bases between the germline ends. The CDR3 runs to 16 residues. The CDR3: CASSSQGILGTDTQYF. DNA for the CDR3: TGTGCCAGCAGTTCACAGGGCATTTTAGGGACAGATACGCAGTATTTT.

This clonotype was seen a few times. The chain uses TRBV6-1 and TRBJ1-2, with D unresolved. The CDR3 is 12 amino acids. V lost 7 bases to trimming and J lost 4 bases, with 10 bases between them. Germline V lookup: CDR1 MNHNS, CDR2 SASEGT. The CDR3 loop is CASIEGLYGYTF. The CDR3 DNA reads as TGTGCCAGCATAGAAGGGCTCTATGGCTACACCTTC.

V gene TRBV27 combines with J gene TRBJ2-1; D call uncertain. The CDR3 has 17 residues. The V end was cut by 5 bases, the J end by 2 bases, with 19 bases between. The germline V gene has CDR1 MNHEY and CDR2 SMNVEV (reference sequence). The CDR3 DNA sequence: TGTGCCAGCAGTGGGGATAGGACGGGCCGCCCCTACAATGAGCAGTTCTTC. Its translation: CASSGDRTGRPYNEQFF.

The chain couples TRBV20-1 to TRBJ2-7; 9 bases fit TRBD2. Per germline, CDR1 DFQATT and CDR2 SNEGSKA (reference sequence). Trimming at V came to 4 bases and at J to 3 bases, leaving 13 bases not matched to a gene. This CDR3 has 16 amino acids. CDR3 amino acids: CSATSSSAGGYYEQYF. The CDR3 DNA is TGCAGTGCTACCTCGAGTTCTGCGGGAGGGTACTACGAGCAGTACTTC.

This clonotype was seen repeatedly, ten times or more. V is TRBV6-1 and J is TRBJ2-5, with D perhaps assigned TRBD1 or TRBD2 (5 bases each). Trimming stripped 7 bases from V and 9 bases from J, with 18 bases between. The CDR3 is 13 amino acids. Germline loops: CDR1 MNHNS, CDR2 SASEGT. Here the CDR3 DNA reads TGTGCCAGCAAGGGGACCTTGCTCGTGGCCCAGTACTTC. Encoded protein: CASKGTLLVAQYF.

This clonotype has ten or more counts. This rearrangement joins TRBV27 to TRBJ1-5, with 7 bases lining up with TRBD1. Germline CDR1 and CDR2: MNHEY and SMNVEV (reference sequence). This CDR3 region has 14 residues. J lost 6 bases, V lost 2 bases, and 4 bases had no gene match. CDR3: CASSLGAGGQPQHF. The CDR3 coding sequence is TGTGCCAGCAGTTTAGGGGCAGGGGGTCAGCCCCAGCATTTT.

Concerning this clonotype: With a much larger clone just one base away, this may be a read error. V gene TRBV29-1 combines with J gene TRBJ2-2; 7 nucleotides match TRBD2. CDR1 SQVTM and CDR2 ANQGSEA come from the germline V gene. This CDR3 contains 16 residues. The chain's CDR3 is CSIETRGGSGTGELFF. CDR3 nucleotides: TGCAGCATTGAGACTAGGGGCGGGAGTGGAACCGGGGAGCTGTTTTTT.

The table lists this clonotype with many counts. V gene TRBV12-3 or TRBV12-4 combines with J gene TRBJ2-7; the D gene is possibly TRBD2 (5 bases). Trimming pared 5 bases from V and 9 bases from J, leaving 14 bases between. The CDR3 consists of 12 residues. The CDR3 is CASSIGIGLQYF. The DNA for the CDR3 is TGTGCCAGCAGTATCGGGATAGGGCTGCAGTACTTC.

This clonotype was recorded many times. DNA for the CDR3: TGTGCCAGCAGTCCCGGGACAGGCTCTGGAAACACCATATATTTT. Its translation is CASSPGTGSGNTIYF. V gene TRBV28 combines with J gene TRBJ1-3; TRBD1 matches at 8 bases. The CDR3 consists of 15 residues. With 5 bases clipped from V and 0 bases from J, the junction kept 3 bases outside the gene matches. CDR1 MDHEN and CDR2 SYDVKM come from the germline V gene.

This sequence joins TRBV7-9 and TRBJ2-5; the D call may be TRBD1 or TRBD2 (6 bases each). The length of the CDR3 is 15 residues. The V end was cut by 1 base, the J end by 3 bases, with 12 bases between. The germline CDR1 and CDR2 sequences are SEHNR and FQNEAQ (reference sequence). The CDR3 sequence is CASSLGSGAKETQYF. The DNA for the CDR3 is TGTGCCAGCAGCTTAGGGTCGGGGGCAAAAGAGACCCAGTACTTC.

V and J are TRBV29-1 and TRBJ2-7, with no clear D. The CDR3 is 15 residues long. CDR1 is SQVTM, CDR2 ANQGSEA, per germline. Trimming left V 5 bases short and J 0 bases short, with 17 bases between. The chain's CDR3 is CSVSLERLSSYEQYF. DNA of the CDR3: TGCAGCGTTAGCCTGGAGCGCTTGAGCTCCTACGAGCAGTACTTC.

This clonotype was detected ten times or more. The CDR3 sequence: CAVGGSSSYEQYF. CDR3 DNA: TGTGCCGTAGGAGGATCAAGCTCCTACGAGCAGTACTTC. The genes are TRBV2 and TRBJ2-7; perhaps TRBD2 as D (5 bases). The CDR3 sequence is 13 residues long. CDR1 and CDR2 (germline): SNHLY, FYNNEI. With 11 bases removed from V and 0 bases from J, the gap between germline ends came to 14 bases.

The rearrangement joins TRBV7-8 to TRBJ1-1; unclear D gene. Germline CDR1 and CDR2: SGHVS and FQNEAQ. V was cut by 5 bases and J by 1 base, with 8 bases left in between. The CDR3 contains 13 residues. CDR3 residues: CASSLHTNTEAFF. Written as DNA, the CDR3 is TGTGCCAGCAGCCTGCACACGAACACTGAAGCTTTCTTT.

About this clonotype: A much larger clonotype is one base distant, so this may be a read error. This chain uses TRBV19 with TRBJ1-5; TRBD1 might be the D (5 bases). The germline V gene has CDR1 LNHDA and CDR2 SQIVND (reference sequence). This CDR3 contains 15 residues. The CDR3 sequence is CASKDGGSSNQPQDF. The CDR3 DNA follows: TGTGCCAGTAAAGATGGGGGTTCGAGCAATCAGCCCCAGGATTTT.

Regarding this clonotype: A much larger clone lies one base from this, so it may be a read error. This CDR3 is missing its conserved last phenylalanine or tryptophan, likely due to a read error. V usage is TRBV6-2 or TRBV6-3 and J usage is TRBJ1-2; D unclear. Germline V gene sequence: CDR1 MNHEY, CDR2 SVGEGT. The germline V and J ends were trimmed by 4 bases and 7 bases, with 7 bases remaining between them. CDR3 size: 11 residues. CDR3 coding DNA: TGTGCCAGCAGTTCCCCCGGTGGCTACACCTCC. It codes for CASSSPGGYTS.

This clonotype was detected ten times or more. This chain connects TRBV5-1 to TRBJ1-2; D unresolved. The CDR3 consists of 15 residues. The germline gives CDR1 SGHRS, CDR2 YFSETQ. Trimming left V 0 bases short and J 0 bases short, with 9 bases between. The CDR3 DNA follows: TGCGCCAGCAGCTTGGGTCCAGACTCTAACTATGGCTACACCTTC. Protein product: CASSLGPDSNYGYTF. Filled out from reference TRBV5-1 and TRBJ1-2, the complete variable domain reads KAGVTQTPRYLIKTRGQQVTLSCSPISGHRSVSWYQQTPGQGLQFLFEYFSETQRNKGNFPGRFSGRQFSNSRSEMNVSTLELGDSALYLCASSLGPDSNYGYTFGSGTRLTVV.